This TCR beta chain was obtained from a study of identical twins. This CDR3 is built from 13 residues. V was clipped by 3 bases and J by 4 bases; unmatched bases: 1. The study, taken as a whole, reports: Surplus twin overlap in beta out-of-frame sequences was less pronounced. Whereas memory repertoires showed no such difference, abundant cord blood beta clonotypes carried fewer insertions.

The authors used template switching to add a universal primer site and gave cDNA unique molecular identifiers. TCRdb reprocessed the 5' RACE reads via MiXCR and lists one record per CDR3 protein. The sample comprises approximately 220,000 distinct CDR3 sequences, 6% to 8% of which are singletons, and approximately 5.4% rests with the top ten. The sample holds many counts of this clonotype. The antigen is not known. These records were also assigned to another study, of yellow fever vaccine responses in identical twins. According to that study: The T cell response to vaccination in identical twins was reportedly partly convergent and partly personalized.

The sequencing sample was made of CD8+ T cells sorted from blood. V and J are TRBV12-3 or TRBV12-4 and TRBJ2-5; 8 nucleotides line up with TRBD2. This sequence originates from a woman aged 18-30 years in good health. CDR3 protein: CASSFGGGETQYF. DNA of the CDR3: TGTGCCAGCAGTTTCGGGGGGGGAGAGACCCAGTACTTC.